One sample yielded the 8 T cell receptor beta chains listed below, sequenced in a study of T cell repertoires in aging, cancer and after chemotherapy. TCR beta rearrangements were amplified from peripheral blood genomic DNA. TRB rearrangements spanning V, D and J were amplified using mixed TRB-A/B primers. TCRdb redid the calling of the multiplex PCR reads with MiXCR, one entry per CDR3 protein. The sample consists of about 9,400 distinct CDR3 sequences, 39% of them appearing once. The sample consisted of blood. The receptors here all came from a human donor in good health.

The chain uses TRBV7-9 and TRBJ2-7; D is ambiguous. The CDR3 runs to 11 residues. Germline V gene lookup returns CDR1 SEHNR and CDR2 FQNEAQ (reference sequence). V was pared by 4 bases and J by 5 bases, with 6 bases between. The CDR3 DNA follows: TGTGCCAGCAGCTCCAGCCACGAGCAGTACTTC. The encoded protein is CASSSSHEQYF. Together with reference TRBV7-9 and TRBJ2-7, the CDR3 gives the full variable domain: DTGVSQNPRHKITKRGQNVTFRCDPISEHNRLYWYRQTLGQGPEFLTYFQNEAQLEKSRLLSDRFSAERPKGSFSTLEIQRTEQGDSAMYLCASSSSHEQYFGPGTRLTVT.

The chain uses TRBV13 and TRBJ2-3; a possible D gene is TRBD2 (5 bases). V lost 2 bases and J lost 3, with 12 bases in between. The CDR3 has 15 residues. The germline CDR1 and CDR2 sequences are PRHDT and FYEKMQ (reference sequence). This CDR3 reads CASSLRSSFTDTQYF. CDR3 nucleotide sequence: TGTGCCAGCAGCTTAAGGTCTAGCTTTACAGATACGCAGTATTTT.

This chain uses TRBV13 with TRBJ2-1; maybe TRBD2 (7 bases). Germline values: CDR1 PRHDT, CDR2 FYEKMQ (reference sequence). The CDR3 is made up of 15 amino acids. Trimming removed 7 bases at V and 6 bases at J, with 19 bases between. The CDR3 sequence is CASTTGPSGGNEQFF. CDR3 DNA sequence: TGTGCCAGCACCACAGGGCCCTCGGGGGGCAATGAGCAGTTCTTC. Supplemented by reference TRBV13 and TRBJ2-1, the full variable domain reads AAGVIQSPRHLIKEKRETATLKCYPIPRHDTVYWYQQGPGQDPQFLISFYEKMQSDKGSIPDRFSAQQFSDYHSELNMSSLELGDSALYFCASTTGPSGGNEQFFGPGTRLTVL.

The chain employs TRBV15 and TRBJ2-7; 10 bases align to TRBD1. V shed 4 bases and J 4 bases; nucleotides not matched to a gene: 4. The CDR3 runs 14 residues. CDR1 is LNHNV and CDR2 is YYDKDF in the germline V gene (reference sequence). CDR3 sequence reads: CATSMDRGRYEQYF. CDR3 nucleotide sequence: TGTGCCACCAGCATGGACAGGGGGAGGTACGAGCAGTACTTC.

The V gene is TRBV27, the J gene TRBJ2-1; 7 nucleotides agree with TRBD2. Germline trimming cut 5 bases from V and 15 bases from J; bases unmatched to any gene: 16. Germline CDR1 MNHEY, CDR2 SMNVEV (reference sequence). The CDR3 loop spans 14 amino acids. The CDR3 DNA reads as TGTGCCAGCAGTGTACGACTGCGCGGGAGATTTCGGTTCTTC. It yields the protein CASSVRLRGRFRFF.

The chain recombines TRBV6-5 with TRBJ2-5; D is possibly TRBD1 or TRBD2 (5 bases each). The CDR3 covers 13 residues. Germline V gives CDR1 MNHEY, CDR2 SVGAGI. Trimming pared 0 bases from V and 9 bases from J, leaving 11 bases between. CDR3 residues: CASSYSRVGAQYF. CDR3 nucleotides: TGTGCCAGCAGTTACTCTCGGGTGGGGGCCCAGTACTTC.

This clonotype was seen a single time. The germline gene is not matched at one end of the junction; a read error may be the cause. V is TRBV5-6 and J is TRBJ1-2, with TRBD1 identical over 8 bases. The CDR3 has 14 amino acids. Germline CDR1 is SGHDT and CDR2 is YYEEEE. The CDR3 sequence is CASRPDRAHYGYTF. The CDR3 DNA reads as TGCGCCAGCAGACCGGACAGGGCCCACTATGGCTACACCTTC.

This clonotype was counted only a few times. The genes are TRBV27 and TRBJ1-6; no clear D. Looked up from germline, CDR1 is MNHEY and CDR2 is SMNVEV (reference sequence). The CDR3 runs to 14 residues. Trimming left V 2 bases short and J 4 bases short, with 6 bases between. CDR3 protein: CASSLAGYNSPLHF. The DNA for the CDR3 is TGTGCCAGCAGTTTAGCAGGTTATAATTCACCCCTCCACTTT.